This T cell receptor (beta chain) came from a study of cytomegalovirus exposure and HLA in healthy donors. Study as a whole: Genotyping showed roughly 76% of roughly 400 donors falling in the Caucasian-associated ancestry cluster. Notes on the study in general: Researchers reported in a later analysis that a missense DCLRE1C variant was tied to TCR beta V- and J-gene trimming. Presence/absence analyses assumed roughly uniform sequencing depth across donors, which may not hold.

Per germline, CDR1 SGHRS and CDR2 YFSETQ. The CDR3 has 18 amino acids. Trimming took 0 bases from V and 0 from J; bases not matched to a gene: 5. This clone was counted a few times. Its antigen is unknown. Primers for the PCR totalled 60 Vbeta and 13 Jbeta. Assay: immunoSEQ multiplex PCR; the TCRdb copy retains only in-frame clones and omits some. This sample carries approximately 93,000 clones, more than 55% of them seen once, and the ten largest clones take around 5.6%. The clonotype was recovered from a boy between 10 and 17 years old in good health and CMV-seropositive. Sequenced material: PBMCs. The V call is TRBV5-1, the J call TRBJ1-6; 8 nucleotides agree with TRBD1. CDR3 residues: CASSLENRGSSYNSPLHF. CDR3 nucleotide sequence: TGCGCCAGCAGCTTGGAGAACAGGGGGAGCTCCTATAATTCACCCCTCCACTTT.